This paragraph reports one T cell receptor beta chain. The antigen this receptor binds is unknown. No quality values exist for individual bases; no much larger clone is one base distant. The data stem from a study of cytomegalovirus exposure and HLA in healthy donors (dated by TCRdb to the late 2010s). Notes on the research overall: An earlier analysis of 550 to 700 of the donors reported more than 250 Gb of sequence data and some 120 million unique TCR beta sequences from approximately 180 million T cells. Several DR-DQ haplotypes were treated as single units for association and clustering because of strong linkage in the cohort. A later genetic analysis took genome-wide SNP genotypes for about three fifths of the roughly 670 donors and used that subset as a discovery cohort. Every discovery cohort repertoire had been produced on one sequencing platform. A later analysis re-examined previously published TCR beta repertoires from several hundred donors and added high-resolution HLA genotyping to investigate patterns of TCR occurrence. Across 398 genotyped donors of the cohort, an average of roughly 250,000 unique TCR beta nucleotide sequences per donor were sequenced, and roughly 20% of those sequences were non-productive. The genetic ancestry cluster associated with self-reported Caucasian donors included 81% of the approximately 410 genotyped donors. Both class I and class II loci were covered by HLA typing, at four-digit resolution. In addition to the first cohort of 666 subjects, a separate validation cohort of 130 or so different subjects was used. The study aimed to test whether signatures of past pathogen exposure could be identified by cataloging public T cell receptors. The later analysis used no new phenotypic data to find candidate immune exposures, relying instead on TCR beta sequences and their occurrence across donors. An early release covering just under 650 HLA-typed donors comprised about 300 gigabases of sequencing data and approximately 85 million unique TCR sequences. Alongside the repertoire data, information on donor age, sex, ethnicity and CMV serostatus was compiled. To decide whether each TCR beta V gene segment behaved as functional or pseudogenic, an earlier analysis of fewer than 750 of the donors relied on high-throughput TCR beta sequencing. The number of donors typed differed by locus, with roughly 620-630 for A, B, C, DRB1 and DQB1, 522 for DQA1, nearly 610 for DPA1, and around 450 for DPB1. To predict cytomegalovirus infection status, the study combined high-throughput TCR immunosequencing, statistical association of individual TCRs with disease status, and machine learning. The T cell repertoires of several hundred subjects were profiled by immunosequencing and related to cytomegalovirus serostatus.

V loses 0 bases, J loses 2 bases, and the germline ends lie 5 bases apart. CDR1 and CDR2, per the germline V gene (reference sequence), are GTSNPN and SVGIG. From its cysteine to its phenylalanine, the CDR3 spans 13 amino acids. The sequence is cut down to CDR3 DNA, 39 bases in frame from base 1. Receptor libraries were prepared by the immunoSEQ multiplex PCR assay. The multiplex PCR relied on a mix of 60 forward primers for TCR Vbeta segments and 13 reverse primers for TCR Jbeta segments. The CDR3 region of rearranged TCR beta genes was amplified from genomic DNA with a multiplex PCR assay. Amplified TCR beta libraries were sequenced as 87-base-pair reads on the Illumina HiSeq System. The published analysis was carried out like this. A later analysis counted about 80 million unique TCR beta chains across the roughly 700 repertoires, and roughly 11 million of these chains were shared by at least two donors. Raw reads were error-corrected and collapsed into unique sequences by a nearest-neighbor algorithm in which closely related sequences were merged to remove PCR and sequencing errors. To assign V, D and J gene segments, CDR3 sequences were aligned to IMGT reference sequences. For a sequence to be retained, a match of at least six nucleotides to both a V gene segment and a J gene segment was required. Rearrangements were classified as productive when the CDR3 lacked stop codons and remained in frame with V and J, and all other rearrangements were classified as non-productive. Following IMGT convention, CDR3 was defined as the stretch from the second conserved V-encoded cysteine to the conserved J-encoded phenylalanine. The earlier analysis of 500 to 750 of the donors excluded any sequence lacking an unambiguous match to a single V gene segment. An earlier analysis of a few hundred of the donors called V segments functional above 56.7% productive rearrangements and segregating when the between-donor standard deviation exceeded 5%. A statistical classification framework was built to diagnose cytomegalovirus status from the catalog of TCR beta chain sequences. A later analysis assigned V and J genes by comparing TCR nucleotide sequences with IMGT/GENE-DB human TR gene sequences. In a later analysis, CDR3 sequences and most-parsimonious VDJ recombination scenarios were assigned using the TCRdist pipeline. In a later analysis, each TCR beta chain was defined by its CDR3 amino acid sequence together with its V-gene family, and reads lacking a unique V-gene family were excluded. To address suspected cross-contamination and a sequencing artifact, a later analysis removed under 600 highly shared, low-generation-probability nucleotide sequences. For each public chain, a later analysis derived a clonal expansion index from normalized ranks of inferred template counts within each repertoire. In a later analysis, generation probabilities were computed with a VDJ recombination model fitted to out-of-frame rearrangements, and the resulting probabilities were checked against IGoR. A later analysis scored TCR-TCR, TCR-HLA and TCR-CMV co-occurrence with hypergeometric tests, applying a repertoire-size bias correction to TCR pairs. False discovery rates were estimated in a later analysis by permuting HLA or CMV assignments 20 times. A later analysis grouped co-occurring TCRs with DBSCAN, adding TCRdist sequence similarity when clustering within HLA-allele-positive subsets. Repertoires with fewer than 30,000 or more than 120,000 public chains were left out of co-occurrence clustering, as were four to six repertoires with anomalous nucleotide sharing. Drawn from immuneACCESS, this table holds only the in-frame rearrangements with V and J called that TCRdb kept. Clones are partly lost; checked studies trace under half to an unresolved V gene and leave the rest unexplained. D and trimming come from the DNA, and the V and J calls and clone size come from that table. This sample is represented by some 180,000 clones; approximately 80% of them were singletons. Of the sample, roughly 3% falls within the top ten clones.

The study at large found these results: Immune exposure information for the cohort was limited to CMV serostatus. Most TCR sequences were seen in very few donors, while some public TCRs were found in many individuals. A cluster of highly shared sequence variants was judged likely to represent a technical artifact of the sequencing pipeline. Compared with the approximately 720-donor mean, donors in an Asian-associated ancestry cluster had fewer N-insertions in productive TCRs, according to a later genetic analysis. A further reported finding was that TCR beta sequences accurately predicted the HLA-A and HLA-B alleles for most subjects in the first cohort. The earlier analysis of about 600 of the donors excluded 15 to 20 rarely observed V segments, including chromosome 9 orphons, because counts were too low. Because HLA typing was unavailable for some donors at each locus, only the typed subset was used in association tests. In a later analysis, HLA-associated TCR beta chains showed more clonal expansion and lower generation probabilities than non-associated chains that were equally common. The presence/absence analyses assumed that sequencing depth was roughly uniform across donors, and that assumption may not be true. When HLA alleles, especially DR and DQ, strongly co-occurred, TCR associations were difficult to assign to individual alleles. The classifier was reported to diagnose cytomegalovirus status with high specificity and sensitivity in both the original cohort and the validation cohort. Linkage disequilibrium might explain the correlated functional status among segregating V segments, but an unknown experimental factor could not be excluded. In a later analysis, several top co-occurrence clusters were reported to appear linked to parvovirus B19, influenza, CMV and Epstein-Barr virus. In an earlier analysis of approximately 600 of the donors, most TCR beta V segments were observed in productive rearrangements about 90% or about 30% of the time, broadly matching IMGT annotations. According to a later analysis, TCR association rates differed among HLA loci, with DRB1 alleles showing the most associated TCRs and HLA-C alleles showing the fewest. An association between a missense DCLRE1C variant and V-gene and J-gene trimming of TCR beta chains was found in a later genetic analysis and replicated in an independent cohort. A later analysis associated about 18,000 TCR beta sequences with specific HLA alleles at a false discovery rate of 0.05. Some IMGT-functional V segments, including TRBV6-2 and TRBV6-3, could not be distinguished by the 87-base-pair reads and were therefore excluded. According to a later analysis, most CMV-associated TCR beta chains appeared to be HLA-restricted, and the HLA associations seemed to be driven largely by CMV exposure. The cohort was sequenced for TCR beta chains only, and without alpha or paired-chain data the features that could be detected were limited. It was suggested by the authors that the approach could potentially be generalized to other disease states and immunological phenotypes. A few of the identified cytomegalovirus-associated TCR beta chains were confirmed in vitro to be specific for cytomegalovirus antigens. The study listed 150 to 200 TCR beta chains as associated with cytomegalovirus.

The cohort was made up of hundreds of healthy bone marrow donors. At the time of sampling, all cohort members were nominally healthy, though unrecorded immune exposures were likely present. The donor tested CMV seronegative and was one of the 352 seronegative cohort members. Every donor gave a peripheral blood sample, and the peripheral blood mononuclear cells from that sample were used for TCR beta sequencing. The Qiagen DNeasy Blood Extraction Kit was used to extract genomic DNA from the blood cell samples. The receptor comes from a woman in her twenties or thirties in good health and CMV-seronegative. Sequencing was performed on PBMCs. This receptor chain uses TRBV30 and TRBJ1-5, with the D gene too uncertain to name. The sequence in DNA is TGTGCCTGGAGTGTACTGCGCAATCAGCCCCAGCATTTT. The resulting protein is CAWSVLRNQPQHF.